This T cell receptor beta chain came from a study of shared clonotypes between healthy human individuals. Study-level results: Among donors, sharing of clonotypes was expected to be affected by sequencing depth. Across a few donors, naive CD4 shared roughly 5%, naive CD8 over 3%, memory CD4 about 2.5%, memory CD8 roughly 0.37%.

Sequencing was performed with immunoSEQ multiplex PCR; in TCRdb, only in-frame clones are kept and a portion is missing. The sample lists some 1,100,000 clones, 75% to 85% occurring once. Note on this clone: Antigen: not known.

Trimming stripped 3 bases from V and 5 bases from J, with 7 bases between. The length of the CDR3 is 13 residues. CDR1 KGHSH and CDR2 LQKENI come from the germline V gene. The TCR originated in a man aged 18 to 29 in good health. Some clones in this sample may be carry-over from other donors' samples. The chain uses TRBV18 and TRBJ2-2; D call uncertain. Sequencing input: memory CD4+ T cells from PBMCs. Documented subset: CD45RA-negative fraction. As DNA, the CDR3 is TGTGCCAGCTCACCCGGACGGACCGGGGAGCTGTTTTTT. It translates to CASSPGRTGELFF.